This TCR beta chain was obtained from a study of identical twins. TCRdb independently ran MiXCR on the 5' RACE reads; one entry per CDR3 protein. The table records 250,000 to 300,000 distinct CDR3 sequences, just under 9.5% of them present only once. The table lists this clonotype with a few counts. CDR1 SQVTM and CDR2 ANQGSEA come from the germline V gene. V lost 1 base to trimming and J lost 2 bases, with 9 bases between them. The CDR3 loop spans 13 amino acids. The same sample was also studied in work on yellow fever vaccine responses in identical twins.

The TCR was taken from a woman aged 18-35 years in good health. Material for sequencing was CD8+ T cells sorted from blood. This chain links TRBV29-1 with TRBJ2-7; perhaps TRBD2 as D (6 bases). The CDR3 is CSVEGRDPYEQYF. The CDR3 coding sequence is TGCAGCGTTGAAGGGCGGGACCCCTACGAGCAGTACTTC.